This T cell receptor (beta chain) comes out of a study of identical twins. Study-wide results and limits: Where beta out-of-frame sequences were concerned, excess twin sharing was weaker.

A universal primer site was added by template switching, and unique molecular identifiers were carried by the cDNA. TCRdb re-analysed the 5' RACE reads in MiXCR, keeping a single row per CDR3 protein. The sample comprises some 760,000 distinct CDR3 sequences, roughly 18% of which are singletons, and about an eighth rests with the top ten. Regarding this clonotype: As yet, its antigen is unknown.

With 11 bases removed from V and 2 bases from J, the gap between germline ends came to 16 bases. Per the germline V gene, CDR1 is MNHNS and CDR2 is SASEGT. The CDR3 contains 13 residues. The same sample was also studied in work on T cells expressing NK-cell markers. As that study records: The study sequenced eight donors, seven HCMV-seropositive and one seronegative. These same clonotypes (in a handful of donors) also led the CD3+CD56-NKG2C+ fraction.

The genes are TRBV6-1 and TRBJ2-7, with D possibly being TRBD1 or TRBD2 (5 bases each). The sequenced sample was PBMCs. The sequence was collected from a woman in her late teens or twenties in good health. This CDR3 is CAAGARAPYEQYF. The CDR3 nucleotides are TGTGCCGCCGGGGCCCGGGCCCCCTACGAGCAGTACTTC.